A single sample is the source of the 10 T cell receptor beta chains below, sequenced in a study of cytomegalovirus exposure and HLA in healthy donors (dated by TCRdb to about 2017). The library was prepared using the immunoSEQ multiplex PCR assay. The table comes from immuneACCESS by way of TCRdb, which keeps in-frame sequences with V and J called. Part of the clones is missing from these tables; in studies checked, under half for an unresolved V gene and the rest for unknown reasons. This sample comprises about 240,000 clones, around 88% of them detected only once. About 1.2% of the sample comes from the top ten. Sequenced sample: PBMCs. The receptor source for this set is a woman aged 25-40 years in good health and CMV-seropositive.

The V gene is TRBV2, the J gene TRBJ2-5; D not resolved. This CDR3 spans 14 amino acids. In germline, CDR1 is SNHLY, CDR2 FYNNEI. V gave up 2 bases and J gave up 4 bases, with 11 bases separating them. CDR3: CASSERTVIETQYF. The DNA of the CDR3 is TGTGCCAGCAGTGAACGAACAGTTATAGAGACCCAGTACTTC.

The V and J genes are TRBV7-3 and TRBJ2-3; 12 nucleotides align to TRBD2. Germline-derived CDR1 and CDR2 are SGHTA and FQGTGA. The CDR3 spans 17 residues. J lost 3 bases, V lost 5 bases, and 9 bases had no gene match. CDR3 loop: CASSQWLAGGPTDTQYF. The CDR3 region has the DNA TGTGCCAGCAGCCAATGGCTAGCGGGAGGGCCAACAGATACGCAGTATTTT.

V usage is TRBV6-6 and J usage is TRBJ2-3; TRBD2 aligns across 12 bases. This CDR3 has 16 amino acids. Germline V gene data show CDR1 as MNHNY and CDR2 as SVGAGI (reference sequence). Trimming took 6 bases from V and 5 from J; bases not matched to a gene: 9. In DNA, the CDR3 is TGTGCCAGCAGCCCCCTAGCGGGAGGGCCTAAAGATACGCAGTATTTT. Translated: CASSPLAGGPKDTQYF.

As to this clone: Other DNA sequences in this specimen translate into the identical CDR3. V usage is TRBV5-1 and J usage is TRBJ1-1, with a tentative D call TRBD1 (5 bases). Trimming took off 1 base at V and 1 base at J, with 5 bases between the two ends. This CDR3 is 13 amino acids long. Germline CDR1 reads SGHRS; CDR2 reads YFSETQ. Here the CDR3 DNA reads TGCGCCAGCAGCTTGCAGGGGAACACTGAAGCTTTCTTT. Protein sequence: CASSLQGNTEAFF. Together with reference TRBV5-1 and TRBJ1-1, the CDR3 gives the full variable domain: KAGVTQTPRYLIKTRGQQVTLSCSPISGHRSVSWYQQTPGQGLQFLFEYFSETQRNKGNFPGRFSGRQFSNSRSEMNVSTLELGDSALYLCASSLQGNTEAFFGQGTRLTVV.

The chain carries TRBV28 and TRBJ2-2; D unresolved. The CDR3 is 16 amino acids. V lost 4 bases, J lost 3 bases, and 15 bases lay in between. Germline lookup yields CDR1 MDHEN and CDR2 SYDVKM. The chain's CDR3 is CASSSPAGQDTGELFF. The CDR3 DNA reads as TGTGCCAGCAGTTCCCCGGCAGGCCAGGACACCGGGGAGCTGTTTTTT.

This rearrangement joins TRBV11-3 to TRBJ1-2, with D possibly being TRBD1 (6 bases). The CDR3 covers 15 residues. CDR1 is SGHNT and CDR2 is YENEEA in the germline V gene. V was pared by 0 bases and J by 6 bases, with 14 bases between. DNA of the CDR3: TGTGCCAGCAGCTTAGATCATACAGGGTCGGATGGCTACACCTTC. Its translation: CASSLDHTGSDGYTF.

The chain couples TRBV9 to TRBJ2-7; tentative D call: TRBD2 (5 bases). V was trimmed by 0 bases and J by 2 bases, leaving 9 bases between them. The CDR3 length is 14 residues. Germline CDR1 SGDLS, CDR2 YYNGEE. The CDR3 DNA sequence: TGTGCCAGCAGCGTAGGGCTAGCCACCTACGAGCAGTACTTC. This codes for CASSVGLATYEQYF.

This clone was found once. The rearrangement joins TRBV19 to TRBJ1-5; the D gene is possibly TRBD1 (5 bases). Germline-derived CDR1 and CDR2 are LNHDA and SQIVND (reference sequence). The V end was cut by 1 base, the J end by 8 bases, with 12 bases between. CDR3 length equals 14 residues. Here the CDR3 DNA reads TGTGCCAGTAGTATAGCTCGGGACTTGGAGCCCCAGCATTTT. Amino acid sequence: CASSIARDLEPQHF.

The table lists this clone with a count of one. The chain couples TRBV18 to TRBJ2-5; D might be TRBD1 (6 bases). The length of the CDR3 is 14 residues. The germline V gene encodes CDR1 KGHSH and CDR2 LQKENI. Trimming took 0 bases from V and 5 from J, leaving 10 bases between them. In DNA, the CDR3 is TGTGCCAGCTCACCACCGGGCCAGGGGGAGACCCAGTACTTC. It codes for CASSPPGQGETQYF.

V gene TRBV11-2 combines with J gene TRBJ2-5, with 10 positions matching TRBD2. CDR3 length: 14 residues. The V gene's germline CDR1 is SGHAT and CDR2 FQNNGV. V was pared by 5 bases and J by 4 bases, with 4 bases of the junction left unmatched. CDR3 residues: CASSIKREGETQYF. CDR3 sequence (DNA): TGTGCCAGCAGCATAAAGCGGGAGGGAGAGACCCAGTACTTC.